One sample yielded the 3 T cell receptor beta chains listed below, sequenced in a study of blood T cells in healthy people across ages. With a J-beta primer mix and a sample-barcoded 5' primer, a second PCR ran about 6 to 11 cycles. TCRdb processed the 5' RACE reads anew with MiXCR; each CDR3 protein has one entry. The sample contains over 950,000 distinct CDR3 sequences, roughly two fifths of which appear only once. Sequencing was carried out using blood. These receptors all stem from a young man in good health.

The genes are TRBV4-1 and TRBJ1-2; possibly TRBD1 for D (5 bases). CDR1 MGHRA and CDR2 YSYEKL come from the germline V gene. Deletions cut 0 bases from V and 4 bases from J, with 12 bases between. The length of the CDR3 is 15 residues. The CDR3 protein is CASSQEWGETYGYTF. CDR3 bases: TGCGCCAGCAGCCAAGAATGGGGGGAAACCTATGGCTACACCTTC.

The rearrangement links TRBV12-3 or TRBV12-4 to TRBJ2-1, with 10 bases identical to TRBD2. The CDR3 covers 17 residues. V trimming: 6 bases; J trimming: 1 base; junction bases outside the gene matches: 9. The CDR3 DNA is TGTGCCAGCAGCCGGGCTAGCGGGGGTTGGTCCTACAATGAGCAGTTCTTC. Translated, it gives CASSRASGGWSYNEQFF.

A few counts support this clonotype. The chain links TRBV5-1 to TRBJ1-2; 8 positions agree with TRBD1. CDR3 length: 17 residues. The V gene end was trimmed by 0 bases and the J gene end by 7 bases; junction bases not matched to a gene: 14. Germline V CDR1 and CDR2: SGHRS, YFSETQ. The CDR3 nucleotides read TGCGCCAGCAGCTTGGGGGCCGGACAGGGACAACGCTTTGGCTACACCTTC. Its protein is CASSLGAGQGQRFGYTF.